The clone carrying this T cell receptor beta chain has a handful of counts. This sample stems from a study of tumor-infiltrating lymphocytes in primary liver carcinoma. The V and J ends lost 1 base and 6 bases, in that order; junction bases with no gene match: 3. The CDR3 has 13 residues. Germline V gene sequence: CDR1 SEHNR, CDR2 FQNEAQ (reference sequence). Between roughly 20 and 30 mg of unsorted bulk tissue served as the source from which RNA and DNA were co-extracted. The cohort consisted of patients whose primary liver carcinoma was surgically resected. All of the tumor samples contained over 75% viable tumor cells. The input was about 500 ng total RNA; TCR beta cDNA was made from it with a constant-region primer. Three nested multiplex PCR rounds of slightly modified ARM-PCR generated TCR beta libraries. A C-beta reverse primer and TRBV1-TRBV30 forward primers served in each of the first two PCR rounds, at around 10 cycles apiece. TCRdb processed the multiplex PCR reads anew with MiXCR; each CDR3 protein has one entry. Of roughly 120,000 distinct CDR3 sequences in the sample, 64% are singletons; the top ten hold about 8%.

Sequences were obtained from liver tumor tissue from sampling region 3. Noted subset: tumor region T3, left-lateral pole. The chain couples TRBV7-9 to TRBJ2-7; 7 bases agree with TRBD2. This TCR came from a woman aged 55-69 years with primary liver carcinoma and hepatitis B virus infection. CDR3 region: CASSLGGSPEQYF. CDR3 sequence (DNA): TGTGCCAGCAGCTTAGGCGGGAGCCCCGAGCAGTACTTC.